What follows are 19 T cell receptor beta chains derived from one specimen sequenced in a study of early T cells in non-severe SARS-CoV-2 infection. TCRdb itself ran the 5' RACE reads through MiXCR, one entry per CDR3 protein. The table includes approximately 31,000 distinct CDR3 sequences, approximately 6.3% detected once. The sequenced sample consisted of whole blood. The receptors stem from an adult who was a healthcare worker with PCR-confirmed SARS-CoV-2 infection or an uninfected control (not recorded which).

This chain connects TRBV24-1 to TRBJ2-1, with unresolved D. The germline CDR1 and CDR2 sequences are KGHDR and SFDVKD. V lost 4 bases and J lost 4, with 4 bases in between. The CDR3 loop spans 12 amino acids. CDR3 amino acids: CATSDLYNEQFF. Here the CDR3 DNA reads TGTGCCACCAGTGACCTATACAATGAGCAGTTCTTC.

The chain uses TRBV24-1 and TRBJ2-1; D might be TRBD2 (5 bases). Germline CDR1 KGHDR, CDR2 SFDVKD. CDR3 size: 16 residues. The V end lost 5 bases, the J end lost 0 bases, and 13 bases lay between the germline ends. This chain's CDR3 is CATSVGDLSSYNEQFF. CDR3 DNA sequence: TGTGCCACCAGTGTGGGAGACCTTAGCTCCTACAATGAGCAGTTCTTC.

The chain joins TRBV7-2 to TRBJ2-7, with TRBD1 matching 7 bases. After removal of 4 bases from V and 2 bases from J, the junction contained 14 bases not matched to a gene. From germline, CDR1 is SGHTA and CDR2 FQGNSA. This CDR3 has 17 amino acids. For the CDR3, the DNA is TGTGCCAGCAGCTCCGGGTCCTGGGACAGCGCTCCCTACGAGCAGTACTTC. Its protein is CASSSGSWDSAPYEQYF.

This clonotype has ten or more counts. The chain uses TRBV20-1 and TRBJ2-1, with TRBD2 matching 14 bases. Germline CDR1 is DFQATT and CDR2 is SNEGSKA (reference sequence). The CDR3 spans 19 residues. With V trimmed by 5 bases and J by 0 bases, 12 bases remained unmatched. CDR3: CSALVRTSGRFSSYNEQFF. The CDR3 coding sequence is TGCAGTGCTCTAGTCAGGACTAGCGGGAGGTTCAGCTCCTACAATGAGCAGTTCTTC.

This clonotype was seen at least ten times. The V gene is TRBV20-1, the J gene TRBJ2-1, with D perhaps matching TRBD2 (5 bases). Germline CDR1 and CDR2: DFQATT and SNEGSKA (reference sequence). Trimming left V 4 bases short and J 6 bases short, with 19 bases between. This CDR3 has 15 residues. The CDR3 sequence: CSATEIEGVGNEQFF. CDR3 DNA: TGCAGTGCTACCGAGATCGAGGGTGTTGGCAATGAGCAGTTCTTC.

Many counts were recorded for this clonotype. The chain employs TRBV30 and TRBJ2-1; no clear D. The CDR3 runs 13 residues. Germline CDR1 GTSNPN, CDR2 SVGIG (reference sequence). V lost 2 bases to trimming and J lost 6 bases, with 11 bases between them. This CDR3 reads CAWSWQEINEQFF. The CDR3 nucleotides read TGTGCCTGGAGTTGGCAGGAAATCAATGAGCAGTTCTTC.

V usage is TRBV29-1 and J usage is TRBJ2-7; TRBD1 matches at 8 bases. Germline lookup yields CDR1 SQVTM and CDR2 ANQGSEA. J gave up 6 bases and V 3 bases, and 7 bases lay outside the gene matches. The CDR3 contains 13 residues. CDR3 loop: CSVEDRVTGEQYF. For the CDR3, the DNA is TGCAGCGTTGAGGACAGGGTGACGGGCGAGCAGTACTTC.

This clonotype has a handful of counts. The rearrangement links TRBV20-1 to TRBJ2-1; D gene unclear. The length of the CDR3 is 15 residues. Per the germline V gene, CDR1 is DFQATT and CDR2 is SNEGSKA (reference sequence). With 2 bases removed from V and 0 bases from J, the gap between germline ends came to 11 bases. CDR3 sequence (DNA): TGCAGTGCTAGATGGCGGCTCAGCTCCTACAATGAGCAGTTCTTC. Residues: CSARWRLSSYNEQFF.

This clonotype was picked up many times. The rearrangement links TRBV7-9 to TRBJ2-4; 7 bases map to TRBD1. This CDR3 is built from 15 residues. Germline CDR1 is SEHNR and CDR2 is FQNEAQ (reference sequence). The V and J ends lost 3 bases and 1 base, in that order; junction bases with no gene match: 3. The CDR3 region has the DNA TGTGCCAGCAGCTTTATACAGGGGGCCAAAAACATTCAGTACTTC. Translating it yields CASSFIQGAKNIQYF.

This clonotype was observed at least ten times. The CDR3 nucleotides read TGCAGCGCGGGGTTCGGGAGCGATGAGCAGTTCTTC. Translating it yields CSAGFGSDEQFF. This rearrangement joins TRBV29-1 to TRBJ2-1; D possibly corresponds to TRBD2 (6 bases). V was cut by 7 bases and J by 8 bases, with 15 bases left in between. CDR1 and CDR2 from the germline V gene are SQVTM and ANQGSEA. This CDR3 contains 12 residues.

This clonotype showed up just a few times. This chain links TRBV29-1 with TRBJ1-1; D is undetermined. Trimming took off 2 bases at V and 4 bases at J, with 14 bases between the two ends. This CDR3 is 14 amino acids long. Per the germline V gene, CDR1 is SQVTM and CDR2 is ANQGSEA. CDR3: CSVESSRTGTEAFF. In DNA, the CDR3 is TGCAGCGTTGAATCTTCACGGACCGGCACTGAAGCTTTCTTT.

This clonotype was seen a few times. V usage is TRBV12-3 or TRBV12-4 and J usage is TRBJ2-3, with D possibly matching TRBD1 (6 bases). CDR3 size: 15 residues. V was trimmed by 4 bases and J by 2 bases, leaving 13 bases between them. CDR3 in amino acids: CASSSTGTDTDTQYF. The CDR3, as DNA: TGTGCCAGCAGTTCTACAGGGACGGACACAGATACGCAGTATTTT.

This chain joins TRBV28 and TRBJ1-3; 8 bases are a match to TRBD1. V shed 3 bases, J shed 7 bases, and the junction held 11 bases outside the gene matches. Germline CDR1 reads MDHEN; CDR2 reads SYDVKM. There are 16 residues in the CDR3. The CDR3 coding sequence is TGTGCCAGCAGTTTCTGGGGCAGGGGGCCTACGAACACCATATATTTT. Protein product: CASSFWGRGPTNTIYF.

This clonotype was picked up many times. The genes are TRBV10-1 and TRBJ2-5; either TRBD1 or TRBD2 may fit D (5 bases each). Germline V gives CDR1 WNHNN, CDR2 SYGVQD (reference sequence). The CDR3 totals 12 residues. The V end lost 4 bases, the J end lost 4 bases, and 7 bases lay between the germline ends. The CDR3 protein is CASSAGGETQYF. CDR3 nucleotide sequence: TGCGCCAGCAGTGCTGGGGGAGAGACCCAGTACTTC.

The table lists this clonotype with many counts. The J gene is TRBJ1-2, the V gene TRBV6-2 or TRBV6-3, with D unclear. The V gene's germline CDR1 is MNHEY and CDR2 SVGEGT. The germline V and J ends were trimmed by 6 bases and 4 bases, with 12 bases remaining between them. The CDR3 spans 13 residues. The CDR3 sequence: CASSYDGVYGYTF. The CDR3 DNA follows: TGTGCCAGCAGCTATGATGGAGTCTATGGCTACACCTTC.

This CDR3 is CSVEGQDRTDTQYF. The CDR3, as DNA: TGCAGCGTTGAAGGACAGGACCGTACAGATACGCAGTATTTT. The rearrangement links TRBV29-1 to TRBJ2-3, with D perhaps matching TRBD1 (6 bases). The V gene's germline CDR1 is SQVTM and CDR2 ANQGSEA. Trimming shortened V by 1 base and J by 3 bases, and 11 bases separated the two germline ends. The CDR3 runs to 14 residues.

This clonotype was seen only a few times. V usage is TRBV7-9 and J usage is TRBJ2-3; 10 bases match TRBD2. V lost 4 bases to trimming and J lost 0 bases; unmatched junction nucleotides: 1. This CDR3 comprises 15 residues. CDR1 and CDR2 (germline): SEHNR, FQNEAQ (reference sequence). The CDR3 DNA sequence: TGTGCCAGCAGCTCGGGACTAGCGAGCACAGATACGCAGTATTTT. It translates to CASSSGLASTDTQYF.

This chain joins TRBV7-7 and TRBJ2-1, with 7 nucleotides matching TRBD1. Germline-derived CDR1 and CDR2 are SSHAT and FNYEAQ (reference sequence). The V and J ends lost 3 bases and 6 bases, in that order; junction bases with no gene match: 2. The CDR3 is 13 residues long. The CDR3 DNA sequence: TGTGCCAGCAGCTTTGACAGGGCCAATGAGCAGTTCTTC. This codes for CASSFDRANEQFF.

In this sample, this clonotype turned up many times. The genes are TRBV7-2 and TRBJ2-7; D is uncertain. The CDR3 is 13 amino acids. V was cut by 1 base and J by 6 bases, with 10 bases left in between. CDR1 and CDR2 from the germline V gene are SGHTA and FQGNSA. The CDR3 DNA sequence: TGTGCCAGCAGCTTAGGGGGTAGTAGCGAGCAGTACTTC. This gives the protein CASSLGGSSEQYF.